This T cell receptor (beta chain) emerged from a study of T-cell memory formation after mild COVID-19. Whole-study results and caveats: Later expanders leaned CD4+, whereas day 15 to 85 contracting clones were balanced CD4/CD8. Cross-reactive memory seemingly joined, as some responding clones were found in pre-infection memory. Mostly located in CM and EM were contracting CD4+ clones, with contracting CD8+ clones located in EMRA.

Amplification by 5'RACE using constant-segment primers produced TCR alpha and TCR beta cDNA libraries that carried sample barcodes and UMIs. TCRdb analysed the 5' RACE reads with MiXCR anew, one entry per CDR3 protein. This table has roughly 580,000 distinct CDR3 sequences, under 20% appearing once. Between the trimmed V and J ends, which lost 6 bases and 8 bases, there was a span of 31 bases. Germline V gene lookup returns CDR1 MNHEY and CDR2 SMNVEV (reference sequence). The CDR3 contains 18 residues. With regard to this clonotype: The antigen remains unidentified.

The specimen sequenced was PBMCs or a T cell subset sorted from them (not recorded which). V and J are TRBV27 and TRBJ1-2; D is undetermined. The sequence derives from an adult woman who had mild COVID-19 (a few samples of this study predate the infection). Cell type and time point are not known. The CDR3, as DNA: TGTGCCAGCAGACCAACATCTGTAATGGCGAGGGCTTGGGGAGGCTACACCTTC. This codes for CASRPTSVMARAWGGYTF.